The TCR beta chain under discussion was sequenced for a study of vaccination and CD4 T cells after COVID-19. Turning to the study itself: Four females and six males made up the convalescents, two of whom were Hispanic. Regarding the study as a whole: Spike mono-reactivity held for 304 of 307 vaccine-specific clones in convalescent patients.

This clonotype appeared a single time. Antigen: not known. Cultured CD4+ T cell DNA was sequenced using the Oncomine TCR Beta short-read assay. MiXCR, applied by TCRdb to the PCR reads, yields one record per CDR3 protein. The sample yields around 19,000 distinct CDR3 sequences, around half seen once. Treatment in this sample: roughly 11-day PBMC culture with coronavirus spike peptide pools or control peptides (ViraFEST assay). Peptide-pool expansion of antigen-specific T cells preceded TCR sequencing in ViraFEST. V shed 5 bases and J 4 bases; nucleotides not matched to a gene: 10. Germline CDR1 and CDR2: SGHAT and FQNNGV. The CDR3 covers 15 residues.

This receptor was identified in a human donor who had recovered from COVID-19. The sample taken for sequencing was CD4+ T cells from blood, cultured in vitro. The genes are TRBV11-2 and TRBJ1-2; TRBD1 aligns across 7 bases. The DNA for the CDR3 is TGTGCCAGCAGCCTTGGACAGGTAGCGGTCTATGGCTACACCTTC. It specifies CASSLGQVAVYGYTF. The full variable domain, in which reference TRBV11-2 and TRBJ1-2 provide the parts outside the CDR3, is EAGVAQSPRYKIIEKRQSVAFWCNPISGHATLYWYQQILGQGPKLLIQFQNNGVVDDSQLPKDRFSAERLKGVDSTLKIQPAKLEDSAVYLCASSLGQVAVYGYTFGSGTRLTVV.